This T cell receptor (beta chain) was observed in a study of blood T cell repertoires in COVID-19. This table comes from immunoSEQ multiplex PCR, and its TCRdb copy is limited to in-frame clones, with some not included. The table has approximately 35,000 clones, over 75% seen once. In germline, CDR1 is SGHVS, CDR2 FNYEAQ. The CDR3 is 13 residues long. V lost 2 bases to trimming and J lost 0 bases, with 4 bases between them. The rearrangement uses TRBV7-6 and TRBJ1-1, with D hard to call. The sample taken for sequencing was peripheral blood. This receptor was taken from a man older than 75 with active COVID-19. As DNA, the CDR3 is TGTGCCAGCAGCTTATCAGTGAACACTGAAGCTTTCTTT. This gives the protein CASSLSVNTEAFF.